These 6 T cell receptor beta chains came from one sample sequenced in a study of spatial heterogeneity in lung cancer. TCRdb ran MiXCR on the 5' RACE reads and lists one entry per CDR3 protein. This table holds some 38,000 distinct CDR3 sequences, around 7.2% found once. The time point: sample taken at primary tumor resection. Sequencing covered unsorted whole RNA taken from tumor, nontumor lung or frozen PBMC. The source was PBMCs, collected at surgery. These receptors were taken from a male donor with early-stage non-small cell lung cancer.

This clonotype showed up many times. The gene calls are TRBV7-2 and TRBJ2-4; no clear D. There are 14 residues in the CDR3. The germline V gene has CDR1 SGHTA and CDR2 FQGNSA. The germline V and J ends were trimmed by 5 bases and 4 bases, with 12 bases remaining between them. CDR3 region: CASSTTLGKNIQYF. The CDR3 nucleotides are TGTGCCAGCAGCACAACACTGGGGAAAAACATTCAGTACTTC.

This clonotype was recorded many times. The chain employs TRBV6-6 and TRBJ2-7; maybe TRBD1 (5 bases). Germline assignment: CDR1 MNHNY and CDR2 SVGAGI (reference sequence). The CDR3 covers 14 residues. The V end lost 7 bases, the J end lost 3 bases, and 16 bases lay between the germline ends. The CDR3 DNA follows: TGTGCCAGCACCCTGGACATAGTCTACTACGAGCAGTACTTC. This encodes CASTLDIVYYEQYF.

This clonotype was observed a handful of times. The chain has TRBV6-2 or TRBV6-3 and TRBJ1-4; D is ambiguous. Trimming pared 4 bases from V and 7 bases from J, leaving 10 bases between. CDR1 MNHEY and CDR2 SVGEGT come from the germline V gene. CDR3 size: 13 residues. CDR3 sequence: CASSLRAGEKLFF. The CDR3 region has the DNA TGTGCCAGCAGTTTAAGAGCTGGTGAAAAACTGTTTTTT.

This clonotype was seen a few times. This chain joins TRBV6-2 or TRBV6-3 and TRBJ2-5; D possibly matches TRBD1 or TRBD2 (6 bases each). Germline loops: CDR1 MNHEY, CDR2 SVGEGT. The CDR3 covers 14 residues. The ends were cut back, 5 bases at V and 5 bases at J, with 15 bases in the middle. The CDR3 sequence is CASSTTTRGETQYF. The CDR3 nucleotides read TGTGCCAGCAGTACAACGACTAGGGGGGAGACCCAGTACTTC.

This clonotype was observed at least ten times. The J gene is TRBJ2-5, the V gene TRBV4-2; TRBD1 agrees at 7 bases. The ends lost 1 base at V and 5 bases at J; junction bases unmatched: 7. The CDR3 contains 15 residues. Germline V lookup: CDR1 LGHNA, CDR2 YNFKEQ. This chain's CDR3 is CASSQGTTGQETQYF. The CDR3 DNA reads as TGTGCCAGCAGCCAAGGAACGACAGGGCAGGAGACCCAGTACTTC.

This clonotype was detected many times. The chain is built from TRBV14 and TRBJ2-5; D remains ambiguous. The CDR3 has 15 amino acids. Germline values: CDR1 SGHDN, CDR2 FVKESK. Trimming cost V 4 bases and J 4 bases, with 16 bases left between them. CDR3 nucleotide sequence: TGTGCCAGCAGCCCCATTGTGGGGTGGGGAGAGACCCAGTACTTC. Translation: CASSPIVGWGETQYF.